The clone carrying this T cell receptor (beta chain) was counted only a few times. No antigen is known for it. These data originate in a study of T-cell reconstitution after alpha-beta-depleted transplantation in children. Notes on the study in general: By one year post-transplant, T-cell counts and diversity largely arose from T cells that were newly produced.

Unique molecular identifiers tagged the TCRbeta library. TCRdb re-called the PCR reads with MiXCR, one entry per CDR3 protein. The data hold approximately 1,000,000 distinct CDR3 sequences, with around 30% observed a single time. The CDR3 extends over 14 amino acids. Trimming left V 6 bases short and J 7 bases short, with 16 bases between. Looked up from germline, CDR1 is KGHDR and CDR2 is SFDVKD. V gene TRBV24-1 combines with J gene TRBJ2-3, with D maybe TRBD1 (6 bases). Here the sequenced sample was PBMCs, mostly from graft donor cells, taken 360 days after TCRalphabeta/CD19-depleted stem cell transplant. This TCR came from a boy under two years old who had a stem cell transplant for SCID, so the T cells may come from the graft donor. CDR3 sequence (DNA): TGTGCCACCAGTTACGGACAGATCTCTAATACGCAGTATTTT. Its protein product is CATSYGQISNTQYF.